The clone carrying this T cell receptor beta chain was detected ten times or more. The germline V gene has CDR1 MNHEY and CDR2 SVGEGT. This CDR3 is built from 13 residues. V gave up 6 bases and J gave up 9 bases, with 15 bases separating them. This sample is part of a study of identical twins. A universal primer site was incorporated via template switching, and the cDNA contained unique molecular identifiers. TCRdb analysed the 5' RACE reads with MiXCR anew, one entry per CDR3 protein. This table has 600,000 to 850,000 distinct CDR3 sequences, about 20% appearing once. This sample also belongs to another study, concerning T cells expressing NK-cell markers. That work contributes: The study found dominant NKG2C+ clonotypes at roughly 1.0-7.5% of CD8+ T cells in about 6 donors.

Sequences were obtained from PBMCs. This sequence originates from a woman aged 18 to 35 in good health. The V call is TRBV6-2 or TRBV6-3, the J call TRBJ1-5; D gene uncertain. The CDR3 region is CASSTSTWGPQHF. CDR3 bases: TGTGCCAGCAGCACCAGTACATGGGGGCCCCAGCATTTT.